A selection of T cell receptor beta chains follows, all from one sample in a study of T cells in Graves' hyperthyroidism and ophthalmopathy. MiXCR was run by TCRdb on the multiplex PCR reads, yielding one entry per CDR3 protein. Among about 290,000 distinct CDR3 sequences listed, about a sixth were seen once. The sequenced sample consisted of blood. These receptors all come from a woman aged 55-69 years with Graves' ophthalmopathy. CDR3s include the opening cysteine and the closing phenylalanine or tryptophan.

J	V	CDR3
TRBJ1-3	TRBV4-2	CASSQSVTFSGNTIYF
TRBJ1-1	TRBV9	CASSVGPGGTEAFF
TRBJ2-7	TRBV9	CASSPSGTGAYEQYF
TRBJ2-3	TRBV6-2/TRBV6-3	CASSGLAGAPDTQYF
TRBJ2-7	TRBV29-1	CSGGDYEQYF
TRBJ2-2	TRBV4-1	CASRPLGLNTGELFF
TRBJ1-5	TRBV4-2	CASSQATDRGNQPQHF
TRBJ2-1	TRBV18	CTSSPLAGGQYNEQFF
TRBJ2-4	TRBV3-1	CASSPLGQKNIQYF
TRBJ2-7	TRBV7-9	CASSLGRDRGQYEQYF
TRBJ2-7	TRBV7-6	CASSPYPSGVTSYEQYF
TRBJ1-1	TRBV11-2	CASSAAGTANTEAFF
TRBJ1-1	TRBV9	CASSVDQRANTEAFF
TRBJ2-1	TRBV7-9	CASPPRSSYNEQFF
TRBJ1-2	TRBV9	CASSSLGGGSNYGYTF
TRBJ1-2	TRBV7-9	CASSPTAGTTAGYTF
TRBJ2-7	TRBV12-3/TRBV12-4	CASSLGIGGTYEQYF
TRBJ2-2	TRBV29-1	CSVGSGRAGVGELFF
TRBJ2-3	TRBV29-1	CSVEGGMGADTQYF
TRBJ2-2	TRBV6-1	CASIGRQGYSGELFF
TRBJ1-5	TRBV11-3	CASGGGAVSWAQHF
TRBJ1-4	TRBV18	CASSPPRQGVHEKLFF
TRBJ1-1	TRBV27	CASSGFTGTEAFF
TRBJ1-2	TRBV30	CAWGQAPYGYTF
TRBJ2-3	TRBV6-2/TRBV6-3	CASSLGDRVTQYF
TRBJ2-2	TRBV29-1	CSVGDRGLVTGELFF
TRBJ2-6	TRBV20-1	CSASATGSGANVLTF
TRBJ2-1	TRBV2	CASTPGSPYNEQFF
TRBJ2-1	TRBV7-9	CASSPTRGPYNEQFF
TRBJ2-2	TRBV7-9	CASSLDASGFELFF
TRBJ1-4	TRBV9	CASSVLRGDEKLFF
TRBJ2-3	TRBV19	CASSLRRERADTQYF